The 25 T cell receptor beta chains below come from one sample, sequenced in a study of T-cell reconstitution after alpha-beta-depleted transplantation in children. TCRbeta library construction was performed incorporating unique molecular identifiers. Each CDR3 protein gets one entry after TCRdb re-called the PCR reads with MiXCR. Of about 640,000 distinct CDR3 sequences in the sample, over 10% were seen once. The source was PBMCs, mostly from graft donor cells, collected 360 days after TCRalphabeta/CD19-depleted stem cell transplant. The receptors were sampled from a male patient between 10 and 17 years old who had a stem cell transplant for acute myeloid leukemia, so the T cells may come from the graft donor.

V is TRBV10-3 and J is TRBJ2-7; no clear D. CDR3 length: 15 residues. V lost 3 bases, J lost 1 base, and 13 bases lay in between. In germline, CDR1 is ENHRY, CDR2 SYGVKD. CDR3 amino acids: CAISDQDRRSYEQYF. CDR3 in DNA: TGTGCCATCAGTGACCAAGACCGGCGGTCCTACGAGCAGTACTTC.

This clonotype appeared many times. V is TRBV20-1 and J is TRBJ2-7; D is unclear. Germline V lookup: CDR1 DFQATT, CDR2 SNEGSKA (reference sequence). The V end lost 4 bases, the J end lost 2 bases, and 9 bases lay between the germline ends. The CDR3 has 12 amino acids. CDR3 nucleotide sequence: TGCAGTGCTATAAGTGGAACCTACGAGCAGTACTTC. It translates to CSAISGTYEQYF.

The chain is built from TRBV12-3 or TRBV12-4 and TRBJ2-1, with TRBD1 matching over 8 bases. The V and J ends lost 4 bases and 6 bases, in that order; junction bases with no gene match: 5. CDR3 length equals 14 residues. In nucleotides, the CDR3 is TGTGCCAGCAGTTACCAGGGGGCGGGCAATGAGCAGTTCTTC. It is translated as CASSYQGAGNEQFF.

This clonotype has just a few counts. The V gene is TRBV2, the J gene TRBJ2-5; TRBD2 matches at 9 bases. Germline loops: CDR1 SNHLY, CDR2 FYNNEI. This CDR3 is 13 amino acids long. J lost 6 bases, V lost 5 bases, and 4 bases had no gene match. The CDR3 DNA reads TGTGCCAGCAGTCAGGCGGGAGGGCAGACCCAGTACTTC. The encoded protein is CASSQAGGQTQYF.

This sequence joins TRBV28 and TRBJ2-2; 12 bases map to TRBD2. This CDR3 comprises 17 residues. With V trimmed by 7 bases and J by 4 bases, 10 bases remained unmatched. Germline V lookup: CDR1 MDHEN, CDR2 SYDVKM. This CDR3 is CASIPALAGGPTGELFF. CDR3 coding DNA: TGTGCCAGCATTCCTGCCCTAGCGGGAGGGCCCACCGGGGAGCTGTTTTTT.

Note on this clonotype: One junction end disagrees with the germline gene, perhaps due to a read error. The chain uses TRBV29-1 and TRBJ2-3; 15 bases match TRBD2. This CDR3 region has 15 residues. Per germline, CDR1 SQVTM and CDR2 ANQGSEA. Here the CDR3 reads CSVLGLAGGRGLIGF. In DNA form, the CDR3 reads TGCAGCGTCCTGGGACTAGCGGGAGGCCGGGGCCTGATTGGTTTT.

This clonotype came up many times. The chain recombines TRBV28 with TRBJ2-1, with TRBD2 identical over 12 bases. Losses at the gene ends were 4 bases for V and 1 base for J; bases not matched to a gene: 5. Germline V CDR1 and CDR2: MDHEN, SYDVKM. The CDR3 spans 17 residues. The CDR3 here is CASSWSGTSGSYNEQFF. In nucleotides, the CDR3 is TGTGCCAGCAGTTGGTCCGGGACTAGCGGGTCCTACAATGAGCAGTTCTTC.

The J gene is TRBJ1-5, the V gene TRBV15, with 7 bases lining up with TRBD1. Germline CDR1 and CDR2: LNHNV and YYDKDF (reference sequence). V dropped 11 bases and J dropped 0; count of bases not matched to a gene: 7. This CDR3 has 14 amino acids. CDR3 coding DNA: TGTGCCGCCGCAGGGGGTGATAGCAATCAGCCCCAGCATTTT. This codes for CAAAGGDSNQPQHF.

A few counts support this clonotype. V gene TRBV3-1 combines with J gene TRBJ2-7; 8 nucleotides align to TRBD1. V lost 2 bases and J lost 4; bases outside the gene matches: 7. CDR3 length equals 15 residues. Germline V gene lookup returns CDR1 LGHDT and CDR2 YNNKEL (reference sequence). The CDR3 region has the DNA TGTGCCAGCAGCCAAAATGACAGGGGCGGATACGAGCAGTACTTC. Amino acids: CASSQNDRGGYEQYF.

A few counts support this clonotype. The CDR3 DNA follows: TGTGCCAGCAGTACCTCCCCAGCTGGCAAAAACATTCAGTACTTC. Its translation is CASSTSPAGKNIQYF. The chain links TRBV6-5 to TRBJ2-4; D unresolved. V lost 5 bases and J 3 bases, leaving 14 bases between the germline ends. CDR1 MNHEY and CDR2 SVGAGI come from the germline V gene. There are 15 residues in the CDR3.

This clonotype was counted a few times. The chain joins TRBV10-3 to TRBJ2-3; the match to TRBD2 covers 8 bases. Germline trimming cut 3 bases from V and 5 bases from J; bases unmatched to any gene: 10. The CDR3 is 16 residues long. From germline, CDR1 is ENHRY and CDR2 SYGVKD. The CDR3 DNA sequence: TGTGCCATCAGTGACGGGAGGGCCATTTTCGGAGATACGCAGTATTTT. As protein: CAISDGRAIFGDTQYF.

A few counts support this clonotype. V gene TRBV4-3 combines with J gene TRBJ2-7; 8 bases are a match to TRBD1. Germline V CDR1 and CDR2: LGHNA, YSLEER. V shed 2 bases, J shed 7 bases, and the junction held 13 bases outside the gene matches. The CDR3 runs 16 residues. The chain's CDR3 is CASSQTRGQGSGEQYF. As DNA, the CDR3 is TGCGCCAGCAGCCAAACCCGAGGACAGGGTAGTGGGGAGCAGTACTTC.

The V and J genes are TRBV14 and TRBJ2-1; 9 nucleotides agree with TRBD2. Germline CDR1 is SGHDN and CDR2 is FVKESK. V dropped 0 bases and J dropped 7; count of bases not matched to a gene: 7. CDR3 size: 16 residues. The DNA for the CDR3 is TGTGCCAGCAGCCAAGATCTCGGACTAGCGAGGAATGAGCAGTTCTTC. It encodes CASSQDLGLARNEQFF.

DNA for the CDR3: TGTGCCAGCAGTTACTCGACGGGATGGGAGAGCAATCAGCCCCAGCATTTT. Translation gives CASSYSTGWESNQPQHF. The J gene is TRBJ1-5, the V gene TRBV6-2 or TRBV6-3; D uncertain. Trimming took 0 bases from V and 1 from J, leaving 13 bases between them. The CDR3 spans 17 residues. Germline loops: CDR1 MNHEY, CDR2 SVGEGT.

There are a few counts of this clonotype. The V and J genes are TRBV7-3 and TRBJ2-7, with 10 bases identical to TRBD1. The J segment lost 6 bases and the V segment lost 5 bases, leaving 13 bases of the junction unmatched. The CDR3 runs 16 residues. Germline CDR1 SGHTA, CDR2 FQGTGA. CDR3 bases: TGTGCCAGCAGCCTCCTCCCGGGACAGGGGAGGAGCGAGCAGTACTTC. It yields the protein CASSLLPGQGRSEQYF.

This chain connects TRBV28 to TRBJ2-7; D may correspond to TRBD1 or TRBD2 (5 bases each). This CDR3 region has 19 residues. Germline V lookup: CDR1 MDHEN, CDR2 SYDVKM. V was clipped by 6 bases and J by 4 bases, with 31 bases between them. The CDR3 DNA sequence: TGTGCCAGCAGCCGGACTCTTGGCAGGGATGGCCCTCCCCCTTACGAGCAGTACTTC. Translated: CASSRTLGRDGPPPYEQYF.

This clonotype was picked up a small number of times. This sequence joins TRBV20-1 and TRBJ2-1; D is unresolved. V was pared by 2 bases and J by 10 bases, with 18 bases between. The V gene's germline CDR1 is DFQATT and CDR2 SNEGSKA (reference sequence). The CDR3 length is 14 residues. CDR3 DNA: TGCAGTGCTAGACCTTTAGTCTGGGCTGGAGAGCAGTTCTTC. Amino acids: CSARPLVWAGEQFF.

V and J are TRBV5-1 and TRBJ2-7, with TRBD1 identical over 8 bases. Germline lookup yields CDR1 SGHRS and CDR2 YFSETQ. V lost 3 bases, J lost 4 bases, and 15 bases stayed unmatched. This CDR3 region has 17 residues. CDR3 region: CASSSGLSTGENYEQYF. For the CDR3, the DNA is TGCGCCAGCAGCTCCGGACTTTCGACAGGGGAGAATTACGAGCAGTACTTC.

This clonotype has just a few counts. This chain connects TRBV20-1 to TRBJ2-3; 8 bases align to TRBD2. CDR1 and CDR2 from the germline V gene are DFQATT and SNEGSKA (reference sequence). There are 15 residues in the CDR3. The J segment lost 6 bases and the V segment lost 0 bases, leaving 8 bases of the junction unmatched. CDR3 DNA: TGCAGTGCTAGAGATCTAAGCGGGAGATTCGATACGCAGTATTTT. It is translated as CSARDLSGRFDTQYF.

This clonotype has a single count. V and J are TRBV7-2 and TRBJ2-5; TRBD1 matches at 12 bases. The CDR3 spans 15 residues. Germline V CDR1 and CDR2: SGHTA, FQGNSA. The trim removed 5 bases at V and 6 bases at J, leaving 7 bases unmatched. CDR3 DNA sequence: TGTGCCAGCAGCAAGGGACAGGGGGCACGACAGACCCAGTACTTC. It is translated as CASSKGQGARQTQYF.

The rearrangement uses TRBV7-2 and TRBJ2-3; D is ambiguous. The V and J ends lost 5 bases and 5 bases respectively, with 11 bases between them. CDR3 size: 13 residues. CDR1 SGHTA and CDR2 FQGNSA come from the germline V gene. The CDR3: CASSPHTIDTQYF. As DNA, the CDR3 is TGTGCCAGCAGCCCGCACACTATAGATACGCAGTATTTT.

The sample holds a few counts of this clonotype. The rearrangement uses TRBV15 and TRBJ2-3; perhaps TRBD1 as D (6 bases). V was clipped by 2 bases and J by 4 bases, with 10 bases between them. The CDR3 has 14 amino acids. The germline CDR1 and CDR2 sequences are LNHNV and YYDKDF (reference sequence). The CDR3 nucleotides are TGTGCCACCAGCAGACGACAGGCCCCAGATACGCAGTATTTT. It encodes CATSRRQAPDTQYF.

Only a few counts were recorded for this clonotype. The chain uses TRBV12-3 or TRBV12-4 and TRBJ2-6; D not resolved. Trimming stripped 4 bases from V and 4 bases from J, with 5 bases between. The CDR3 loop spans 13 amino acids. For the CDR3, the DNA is TGTGCCAGCAGTTCGTTGGGGGCCAACGTCCTGACTTTC. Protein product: CASSSLGANVLTF.

The CDR3 reads CASSVLAGDFHGQYF. CDR3 sequence (DNA): TGTGCCAGCAGTGTTCTAGCGGGAGATTTCCATGGGCAGTACTTC. The chain has TRBV6-1 and TRBJ2-7; TRBD2 aligns across 10 bases. The CDR3 contains 15 residues. The germline V gene encodes CDR1 MNHNS and CDR2 SASEGT. V gave up 4 bases and J gave up 9 bases; unmatched junction bases: 12.

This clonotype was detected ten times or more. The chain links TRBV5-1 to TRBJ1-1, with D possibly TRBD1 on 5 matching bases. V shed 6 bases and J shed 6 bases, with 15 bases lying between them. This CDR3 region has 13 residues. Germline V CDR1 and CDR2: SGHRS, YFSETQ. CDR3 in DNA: TGCGCCAGCACCCAGGGCGGGGGACCTGAAGCTTTCTTT. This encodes CASTQGGGPEAFF.